The 30 T cell receptor beta chains presented below share a single source sample, sequenced in a study of vaccination and CD4 T cells after COVID-19. The sample's treatment: roughly 11-day PBMC culture with coronavirus spike peptide pools or control peptides (ViraFEST assay). Antigen specificity for these receptors is unknown. With the Oncomine TCR Beta short-read assay, DNA from cultured CD4+ T cells was sequenced. TCRdb passed the PCR reads through MiXCR, listing each CDR3 protein once. Of fewer than 20,000 distinct CDR3 sequences listed, under 45% are singletons. The material sequenced was CD4+ T cells from blood, cultured in vitro, taken before SARS-CoV-2 vaccination. The receptors were sampled from a human donor who had recovered from COVID-19.

J is TRBJ2-7 and V is TRBV18; 10 bases are shared with TRBD2. This CDR3 has 16 amino acids. Germline V gives CDR1 KGHSH, CDR2 LQKENI. Losses at the gene ends were 3 bases for V and 5 bases for J; bases not matched to a gene: 10. DNA of the CDR3: TGTGCCAGCTCACCCGCACAAGCGGGAGGGCCCCACGAGCAGTACTTC. As protein: CASSPAQAGGPHEQYF.

The chain employs TRBV10-3 and TRBJ1-2, with D uncertain. Germline assignment: CDR1 ENHRY and CDR2 SYGVKD. V was cut by 2 bases and J by 7 bases, with 5 bases left in between. CDR3 length: 11 residues. CDR3 DNA sequence: TGTGCCATCAGTGAGGGGTCTGGCTACACCTTC. It translates to CAISEGSGYTF.

V gene TRBV14 combines with J gene TRBJ1-6, with 7 bases aligning to TRBD1. V trimming: 0 bases; J trimming: 4 bases; junction bases outside the gene matches: 3. CDR1 and CDR2 (germline): SGHDN, FVKESK. This CDR3 comprises 16 residues. This CDR3 is CASSQDRQGYNSPLHF. The CDR3 DNA reads as TGTGCCAGCAGCCAAGATCGACAGGGTTATAATTCACCCCTCCACTTT.

V is TRBV7-2 and J is TRBJ1-2; TRBD1 matches 9 bases. Germline CDR1 is SGHTA and CDR2 is FQGNSA. The CDR3 has 16 amino acids. Trimming cost V 5 bases and J 2 bases; bases outside gene matches: 9. DNA for the CDR3: TGTGCCAGCAGCCGGGACAGGGTCGGGCGCAACTATGGCTACACCTTC. Protein product: CASSRDRVGRNYGYTF.

The chain uses TRBV9 and TRBJ2-5; 12 positions match TRBD1. V lost 4 bases to trimming and J lost 3 bases; unmatched junction nucleotides: 4. CDR3 size: 15 residues. Germline V CDR1 and CDR2: SGDLS, YYNGEE. For the CDR3, the DNA is TGTGCCAGCAGCCTTGGGACAGGGGGCGAAGAGACCCAGTACTTC. Translated, it gives CASSLGTGGEETQYF.

This sequence joins TRBV27 and TRBJ2-2, with 13 bases fitting TRBD2. Trimming took 6 bases from V and 4 from J; bases not matched to a gene: 11. The CDR3 totals 18 residues. Germline V gene data show CDR1 as MNHEY and CDR2 as SMNVEV (reference sequence). CDR3 region: CASSPPGLAGRGTGELFF. CDR3 bases: TGTGCCAGCAGCCCTCCGGGACTAGCGGGAAGGGGCACCGGGGAGCTGTTTTTT.

The chain carries TRBV5-1 and TRBJ2-7; a weak D match, TRBD2 (5 bases). Trimming shortened V by 3 bases and J by 2 bases, and 21 bases separated the two germline ends. Germline V gene lookup returns CDR1 SGHRS and CDR2 YFSETQ. This CDR3 comprises 17 residues. CDR3 in amino acids: CASSSSTRTVRPYEQYF. CDR3 bases: TGCGCCAGCAGCTCGAGCACTAGGACCGTCCGCCCCTACGAGCAGTACTTC.

The CDR3 DNA sequence: TGTGCCAGCAGTTTATTCAGGGCCTCTGGAAACACCATATATTTT. This codes for CASSLFRASGNTIYF. The chain carries TRBV28 and TRBJ1-3; D may be TRBD1 (5 bases). The CDR3 loop spans 15 amino acids. Germline CDR1 reads MDHEN; CDR2 reads SYDVKM. Trimming shortened V by 1 base and J by 0 bases, and 7 bases separated the two germline ends.

This clonotype was detected only a few times. The V and J genes are TRBV5-1 and TRBJ2-3; TRBD2 agrees at 7 bases. Germline V gene lookup returns CDR1 SGHRS and CDR2 YFSETQ. The ends lost 3 bases at V and 5 bases at J; junction bases unmatched: 6. This CDR3 is 14 amino acids long. The CDR3 loop reads CASSYSGGGDTQYF. DNA for the CDR3: TGCGCCAGCAGCTATTCGGGGGGAGGAGATACGCAGTATTTT.

V usage is TRBV7-2 and J usage is TRBJ2-7, with a tentative D call TRBD2 (5 bases). Germline V lookup: CDR1 SGHTA, CDR2 FQGNSA. Trimming pared 1 base from V and 2 bases from J, leaving 12 bases between. The CDR3 runs 15 residues. DNA of the CDR3: TGTGCCAGCAGCTTAGTAAAAGCCGGGACCTACGAGCAGTACTTC. Amino acids: CASSLVKAGTYEQYF.

This clonotype was seen only a few times. V is TRBV10-1 and J is TRBJ2-3, with D hard to call. The CDR3 contains 14 residues. The V and J ends lost 0 bases and 0 bases respectively, with 4 bases between them. The V gene's germline CDR1 is WNHNN and CDR2 SYGVQD (reference sequence). The CDR3 loop reads CASSESTSTDTQYF. CDR3 bases: TGCGCCAGCAGTGAGTCGACCAGCACAGATACGCAGTATTTT.

This chain uses TRBV30 with TRBJ1-2; possible D gene TRBD1, 5 bases. CDR1 and CDR2 (germline): GTSNPN, SVGIG (reference sequence). Trimming removed 0 bases at V and 7 bases at J, with 15 bases between. The CDR3 loop spans 14 amino acids. CDR3 bases: TGTGCCTGGAGTGTAAGGGGCTTTAGGGGTGGCTACACCTTC. Translated, it gives CAWSVRGFRGGYTF.

This chain uses TRBV20-1 with TRBJ1-5; weak D call: TRBD1 (5 bases). This CDR3 has 17 amino acids. CDR1 is DFQATT and CDR2 is SNEGSKA in the germline V gene (reference sequence). V was trimmed by 2 bases and J by 3 bases, leaving 20 bases between them. The CDR3 sequence is CSARLGVGGAHNQPQHF. DNA of the CDR3: TGCAGTGCTAGACTCGGAGTTGGAGGGGCGCACAATCAGCCCCAGCATTTT.

This rearrangement joins TRBV2 to TRBJ2-7; the D gene could be TRBD1 or TRBD2 (5 bases each). The CDR3 length is 14 residues. Germline CDR1 SNHLY, CDR2 FYNNEI. Trimming took off 6 bases at V and 5 bases at J, with 17 bases between the two ends. CDR3 residues: CASSSPGTPNEQYF. In DNA, the CDR3 is TGTGCCAGCAGCTCCCCCGGGACCCCAAACGAGCAGTACTTC.

The J gene is TRBJ2-1, the V gene TRBV6-2 or TRBV6-3, with 11 bases aligning to TRBD2. This CDR3 is built from 16 residues. The V gene end was trimmed by 6 bases and the J gene end by 4 bases; junction bases not matched to a gene: 8. Germline assignment: CDR1 MNHEY and CDR2 SVGEGT. In DNA form, the CDR3 reads TGTGCCAGCAGACCAGCTAGCGGGGGGCCTTACAATGAGCAGTTCTTC. Translated, it gives CASRPASGGPYNEQFF.

This clonotype was found a few times. The rearrangement links TRBV28 to TRBJ1-2, with 7 bases lining up with TRBD1. The CDR3 consists of 16 residues. CDR1 and CDR2 (germline): MDHEN, SYDVKM. V shed 7 bases, J shed 0 bases, and the junction held 11 bases outside the gene matches. CDR3 sequence: CASKPGGWRANYGYTF. The CDR3 region has the DNA TGTGCCAGCAAGCCAGGGGGGTGGAGGGCTAACTATGGCTACACCTTC.

This clonotype was detected only a few times. The chain is built from TRBV7-9 and TRBJ1-5, with 9 bases matching TRBD1. The CDR3 spans 15 residues. Germline V CDR1 and CDR2: SEHNR, FQNEAQ (reference sequence). J gave up 3 bases and V 5 bases, and 5 bases lay outside the gene matches. This CDR3 is CASSPGQGSNQPQHF. In DNA, the CDR3 is TGTGCCAGCAGCCCGGGACAGGGCTCCAATCAGCCCCAGCATTTT. The full variable domain, rest sourced from reference TRBV7-9 and TRBJ1-5, is DTGVSQNPRHKITKRGQNVTFRCDPISEHNRLYWYRQTLGQGPEFLTYFQNEAQLEKSRLLSDRFSAERPKGSFSTLEIQRTEQGDSAMYLCASSPGQGSNQPQHFGDGTRLSIL.

This clonotype was detected a few times. The gene calls are TRBV19 and TRBJ2-1; 15 nucleotides agree with TRBD2. With V trimmed by 3 bases and J by 4 bases, 4 bases remained unmatched. Germline CDR1 is LNHDA and CDR2 is SQIVND (reference sequence). This CDR3 is 17 amino acids long. CDR3 protein: CASSMWTSGREYNEQFF. The CDR3 DNA reads TGTGCCAGTAGTATGTGGACTAGCGGGAGGGAATACAATGAGCAGTTCTTC. The variable domain in full, with the rest retrieved from reference TRBV19 and TRBJ2-1, is DGGITQSPKYLFRKEGQNVTLSCEQNLNHDAMYWYRQDPGQGLRLIYYSQIVNDFQKGDIAEGYSVSREKKESFPLTVTSAQKNPTAFYLCASSMWTSGREYNEQFFGPGTRLTVL.

This clonotype was seen a handful of times. This chain links TRBV20-1 with TRBJ2-7; the match to TRBD1 covers 9 bases. The CDR3 is 14 residues long. Germline values: CDR1 DFQATT, CDR2 SNEGSKA (reference sequence). After removal of 5 bases from V and 7 bases from J, the junction contained 12 bases not matched to a gene. The CDR3 DNA reads as TGCAGTGCTCCCGGGACAGGGCCATCCTGGGAGCAGTACTTC. This gives the protein CSAPGTGPSWEQYF.

This clonotype was observed a few times. The chain combines TRBV6-5 with TRBJ2-7, with TRBD1 as a possible D gene (6 bases). This CDR3 is built from 14 residues. V was clipped by 2 bases and J by 5 bases, with 13 bases between them. Germline-derived CDR1 and CDR2 are MNHEY and SVGAGI. DNA of the CDR3: TGTGCCAGCAGTTACGGTCAGGGGAGTAACGAGCAGTACTTC. It is translated as CASSYGQGSNEQYF.

This clonotype came up a few times. This chain joins TRBV20-1 and TRBJ1-5; TRBD1 might be the D (6 bases). Germline CDR1 and CDR2: DFQATT and SNEGSKA (reference sequence). The CDR3 is 15 amino acids. The V end lost 0 bases, the J end lost 2 bases, and 11 bases lay between the germline ends. For the CDR3, the DNA is TGCAGTGCTAGAGACCACCGGACAGGCAATCAGCCCCAGCATTTT. Translating it yields CSARDHRTGNQPQHF.

The table lists this clonotype with a few counts. The J gene is TRBJ1-1, the V gene TRBV27; perhaps TRBD1 as D (5 bases). CDR1 is MNHEY, CDR2 SMNVEV, per germline (reference sequence). This CDR3 is 14 amino acids long. Trimming took 6 bases from V and 5 from J, leaving 16 bases between them. CDR3 DNA sequence: TGTGCCAGCAGAGCCGGCAGGGAGAGGACTGAAGCTTTCTTT. Its protein is CASRAGRERTEAFF.

V gene TRBV24-1 combines with J gene TRBJ2-7; D possibly corresponds to TRBD1 (7 bases). The CDR3 is made up of 14 amino acids. Looked up from germline, CDR1 is KGHDR and CDR2 is SFDVKD. The V end lost 7 bases, the J end lost 4 bases, and 16 bases lay between the germline ends. CDR3: CATSPRQGGYEQYF. As DNA, the CDR3 is TGTGCCACCAGCCCCCGGCAGGGGGGTTACGAGCAGTACTTC.

The CDR3 loop reads CASSAGQGHEQYF. CDR3 sequence (DNA): TGTGCCAGCAGCGCGGGACAGGGACACGAGCAGTACTTC. The rearrangement uses TRBV7-3 and TRBJ2-7, with 9 bases that match TRBD1. In germline, CDR1 is SGHTA, CDR2 FQGTGA. V dropped 5 bases and J dropped 5; count of bases not matched to a gene: 4. The CDR3 covers 13 residues. The complete variable domain, with remaining parts taken from reference TRBV7-3 and TRBJ2-7, reads GAGVSQTPSNKVTEKGKYVELRCDPISGHTALYWYRQSLGQGPEFLIYFQGTGAADDSGLPNDRFFAVRPEGSVSTLKIQRTERGDSAVYLCASSAGQGHEQYFGPGTRLTVT.

The chain recombines TRBV19 with TRBJ2-5, with 7 bases matching TRBD2. V dropped 0 bases and J dropped 5; count of bases not matched to a gene: 3. This CDR3 spans 14 amino acids. Germline-derived CDR1 and CDR2 are LNHDA and SQIVND (reference sequence). The CDR3 region is CASSIDTGRETQYF. As DNA, the CDR3 is TGTGCCAGTAGTATAGATACCGGGAGGGAGACCCAGTACTTC.

The chain links TRBV9 to TRBJ2-7; D is undetermined. The V and J ends lost 0 bases and 3 bases respectively, with 13 bases between them. Germline CDR1 and CDR2: SGDLS and YYNGEE. This CDR3 region has 15 residues. CDR3 sequence reads: CASSVDVASFYEQYF. Written as DNA, the CDR3 is TGTGCCAGCAGCGTAGACGTAGCATCATTCTACGAGCAGTACTTC.

The chain has TRBV6-2 or TRBV6-3 and TRBJ2-7; the D gene could be TRBD1 or TRBD2 (5 bases each). The CDR3 loop spans 16 amino acids. In germline, CDR1 is MNHEY, CDR2 SVGEGT. The germline V and J ends were trimmed by 5 bases and 1 base, with 18 bases remaining between them. The CDR3: CASSTTPGRLSYEQYF. In nucleotides, the CDR3 is TGTGCCAGCAGTACCACACCGGGACGCCTTTCCTACGAGCAGTACTTC.

This sequence joins TRBV6-1 and TRBJ1-3; weak D call: TRBD1 (5 bases). Germline V gene data show CDR1 as MNHNS and CDR2 as SASEGT. Trimming took off 6 bases at V and 0 bases at J, with 12 bases between the two ends. This CDR3 contains 15 residues. DNA for the CDR3: TGTGCCAGCAGAATGGGACGGGACTCTGGAAACACCATATATTTT. It encodes CASRMGRDSGNTIYF.

The sample holds a few counts of this clonotype. This rearrangement joins TRBV7-2 to TRBJ1-1; D is ambiguous. Germline CDR1 reads SGHTA; CDR2 reads FQGNSA. V was cut by 1 base and J by 4 bases, with 7 bases left in between. The CDR3 has 13 amino acids. CDR3: CASSLGSGTEAFF. The CDR3 DNA reads TGTGCCAGCAGCTTAGGATCGGGCACTGAAGCTTTCTTT. Full variable domain (outside the CDR3, taken from reference TRBV7-2 and TRBJ1-1): GAGVSQSPSNKVTEKGKDVELRCDPISGHTALYWYRQSLGQGLEFLIYFQGNSAPDKSGLPSDRFSAERTGGSVSTLTIQRTQQEDSAVYLCASSLGSGTEAFFGQGTRLTVV.

This chain joins TRBV19 and TRBJ1-1; D not resolved. With 0 bases removed from V and 0 bases from J, the gap between germline ends came to 8 bases. Germline V lookup: CDR1 LNHDA, CDR2 SQIVND (reference sequence). The CDR3 runs to 15 residues. DNA for the CDR3: TGTGCCAGTAGTATAGATGCCCAGATGAACACTGAAGCTTTCTTT. It is translated as CASSIDAQMNTEAFF.